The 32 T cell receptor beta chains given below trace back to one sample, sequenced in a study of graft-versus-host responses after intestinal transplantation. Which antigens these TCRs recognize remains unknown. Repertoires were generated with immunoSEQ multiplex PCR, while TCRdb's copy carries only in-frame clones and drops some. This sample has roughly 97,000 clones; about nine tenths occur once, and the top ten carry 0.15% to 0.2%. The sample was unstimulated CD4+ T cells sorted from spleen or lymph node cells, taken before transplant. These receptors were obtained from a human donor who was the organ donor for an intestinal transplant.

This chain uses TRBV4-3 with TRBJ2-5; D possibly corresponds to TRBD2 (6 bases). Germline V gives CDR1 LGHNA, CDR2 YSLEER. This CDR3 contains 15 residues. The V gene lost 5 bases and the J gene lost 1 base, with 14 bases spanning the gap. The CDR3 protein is CASSFKMGGQETQYF. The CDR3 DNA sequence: TGCGCCAGCAGCTTTAAAATGGGGGGCCAAGAGACCCAGTACTTC.

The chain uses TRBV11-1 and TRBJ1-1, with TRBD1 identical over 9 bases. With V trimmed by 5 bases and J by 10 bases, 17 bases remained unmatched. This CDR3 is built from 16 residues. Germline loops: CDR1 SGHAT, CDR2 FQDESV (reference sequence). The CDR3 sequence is CASSKPRIQGALRAFF. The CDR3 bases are TGTGCCAGCAGCAAGCCGAGAATACAGGGGGCCCTGAGAGCTTTCTTT. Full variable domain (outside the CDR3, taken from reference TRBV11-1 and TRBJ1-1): EAEVAQSPRYKITEKSQAVAFWCDPISGHATLYWYRQILGQGPELLVQFQDESVVDDSQLPKDRFSAERLKGVDSTLKIQPAELGDSAMYLCASSKPRIQGALRAFFGQGTRLTVV.

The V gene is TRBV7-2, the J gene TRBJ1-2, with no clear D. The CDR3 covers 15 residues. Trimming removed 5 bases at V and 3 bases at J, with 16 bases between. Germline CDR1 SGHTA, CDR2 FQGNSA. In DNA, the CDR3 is TGTGCCAGCAGCCGCCTTCTTGGCGGCTACTATGGCTACACCTTC. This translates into CASSRLLGGYYGYTF.

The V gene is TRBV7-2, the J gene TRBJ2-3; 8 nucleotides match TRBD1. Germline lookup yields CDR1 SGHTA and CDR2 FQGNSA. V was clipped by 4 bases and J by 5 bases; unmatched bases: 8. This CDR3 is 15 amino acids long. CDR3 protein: CASSSGDRPEDTQYF. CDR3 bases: TGTGCCAGCAGCTCGGGGGACAGGCCTGAAGATACGCAGTATTTT. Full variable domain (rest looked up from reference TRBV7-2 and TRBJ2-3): GAGVSQSPSNKVTEKGKDVELRCDPISGHTALYWYRQSLGQGLEFLIYFQGNSAPDKSGLPSDRFSAERTGGSVSTLTIQRTQQEDSAVYLCASSSGDRPEDTQYFGPGTRLTVL.

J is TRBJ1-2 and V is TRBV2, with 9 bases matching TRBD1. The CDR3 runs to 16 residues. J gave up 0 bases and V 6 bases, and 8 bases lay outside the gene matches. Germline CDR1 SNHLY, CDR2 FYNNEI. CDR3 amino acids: CASSRDRAISNYGYTF. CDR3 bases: TGTGCCAGCAGCCGGGACAGGGCCATCTCTAACTATGGCTACACCTTC.

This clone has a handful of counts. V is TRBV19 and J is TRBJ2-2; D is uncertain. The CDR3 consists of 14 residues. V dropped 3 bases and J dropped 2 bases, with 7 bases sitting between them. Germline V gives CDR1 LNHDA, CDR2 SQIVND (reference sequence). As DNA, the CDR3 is TGTGCCAGTAGTATGTCAGGAAACACCGGGGAGCTGTTTTTT. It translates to CASSMSGNTGELFF.

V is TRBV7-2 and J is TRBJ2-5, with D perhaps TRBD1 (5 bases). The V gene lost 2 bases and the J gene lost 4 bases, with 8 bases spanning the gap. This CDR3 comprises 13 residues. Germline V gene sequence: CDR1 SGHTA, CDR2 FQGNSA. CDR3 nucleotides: TGTGCCAGCAGCTTACAGGGTTCAGAGACCCAGTACTTC. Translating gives CASSLQGSETQYF.

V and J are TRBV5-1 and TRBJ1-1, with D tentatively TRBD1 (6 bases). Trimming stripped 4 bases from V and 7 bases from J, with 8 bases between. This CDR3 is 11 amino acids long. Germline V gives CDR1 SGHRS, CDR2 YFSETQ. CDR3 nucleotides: TGCGCCAGCAGCAACAGGGTTGAAGCTTTCTTT. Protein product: CASSNRVEAFF.

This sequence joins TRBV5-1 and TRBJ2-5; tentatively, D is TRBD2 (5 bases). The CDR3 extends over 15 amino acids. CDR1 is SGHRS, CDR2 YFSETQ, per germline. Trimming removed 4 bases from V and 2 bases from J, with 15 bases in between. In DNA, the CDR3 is TGCGCCAGCAGCCCAACTCCTAGAGGGCAAGAGACCCAGTACTTC. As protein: CASSPTPRGQETQYF.

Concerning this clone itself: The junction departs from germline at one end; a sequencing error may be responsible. This CDR3 reads CSARAGTLFF. As DNA, the CDR3 is TGCAGTGCTAGAGCAGGGACACTCTTCTTC. This rearrangement joins TRBV20-1 to TRBJ1-2, with TRBD1 as a possible D gene (6 bases). CDR1 is DFQATT, CDR2 SNEGSKA, per germline (reference sequence). CDR3 size: 10 residues.

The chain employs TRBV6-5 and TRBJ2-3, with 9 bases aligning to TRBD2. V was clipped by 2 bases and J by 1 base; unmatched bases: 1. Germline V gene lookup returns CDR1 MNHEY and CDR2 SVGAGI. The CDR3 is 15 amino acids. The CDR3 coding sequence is TGTGCCAGCAGTTACCTAGCGGGGCGCACAGATACGCAGTATTTT. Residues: CASSYLAGRTDTQYF.

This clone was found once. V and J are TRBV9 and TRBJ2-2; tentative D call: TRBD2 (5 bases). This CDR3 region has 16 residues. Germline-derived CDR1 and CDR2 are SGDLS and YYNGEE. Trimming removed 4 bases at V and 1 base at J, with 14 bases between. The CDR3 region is CASSKTGGRNTGELFF. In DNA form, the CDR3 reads TGTGCCAGCAGCAAAACCGGCGGGCGGAACACCGGGGAGCTGTTTTTT.

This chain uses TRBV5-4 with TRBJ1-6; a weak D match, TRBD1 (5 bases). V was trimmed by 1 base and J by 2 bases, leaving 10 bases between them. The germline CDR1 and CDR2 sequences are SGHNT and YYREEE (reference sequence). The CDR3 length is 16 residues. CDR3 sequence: CASSLSRAPYNSPLHF. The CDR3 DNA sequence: TGTGCCAGCAGCTTGAGCAGGGCCCCCTATAATTCACCCCTCCACTTT.

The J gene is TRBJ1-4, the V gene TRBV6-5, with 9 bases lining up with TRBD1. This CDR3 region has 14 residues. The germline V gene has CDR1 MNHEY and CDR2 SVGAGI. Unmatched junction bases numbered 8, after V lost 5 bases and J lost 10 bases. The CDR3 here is CASSPGTGPRKLFF. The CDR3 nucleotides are TGTGCCAGCAGTCCCGGGACAGGGCCGAGAAAACTGTTTTTT.

CDR3 region: CASTSVDTQYF. Written as DNA, the CDR3 is TGTGCCAGCACCTCCGTGGATACGCAGTATTTT. V and J are TRBV28 and TRBJ2-3; D unclear. Germline V gene lookup returns CDR1 MDHEN and CDR2 SYDVKM. CDR3 size: 11 residues. Trimming removed 7 bases from V and 6 bases from J, with 8 bases in between.

The CDR3 protein is CASSLSGNGNQPQHF. Here the CDR3 DNA reads TGTGCCAGCAGCTTGTCGGGTAATGGCAATCAGCCCCAGCATTTT. The gene calls are TRBV7-9 and TRBJ1-5; D gene uncertain. The CDR3 is 15 residues long. Deletions cut 3 bases from V and 2 bases from J, with 11 bases between. The V gene's germline CDR1 is SEHNR and CDR2 FQNEAQ (reference sequence). Filled out from reference TRBV7-9 and TRBJ1-5, the complete variable domain reads DTGVSQNPRHKITKRGQNVTFRCDPISEHNRLYWYRQTLGQGPEFLTYFQNEAQLEKSRLLSDRFSAERPKGSFSTLEIQRTEQGDSAMYLCASSLSGNGNQPQHFGDGTRLSIL.

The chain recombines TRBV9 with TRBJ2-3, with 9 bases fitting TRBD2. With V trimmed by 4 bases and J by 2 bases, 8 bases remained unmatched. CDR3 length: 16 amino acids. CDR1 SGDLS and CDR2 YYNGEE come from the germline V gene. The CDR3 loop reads CASSIDLAGHTDTQYF. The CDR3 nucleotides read TGTGCCAGCAGCATCGACCTAGCGGGGCACACAGATACGCAGTATTTT.

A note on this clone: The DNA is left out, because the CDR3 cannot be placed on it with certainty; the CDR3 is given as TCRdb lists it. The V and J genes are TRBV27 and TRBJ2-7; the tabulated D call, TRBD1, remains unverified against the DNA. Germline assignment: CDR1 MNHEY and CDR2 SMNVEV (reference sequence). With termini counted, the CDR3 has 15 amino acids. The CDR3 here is CASSFGPGGTYEQYF.

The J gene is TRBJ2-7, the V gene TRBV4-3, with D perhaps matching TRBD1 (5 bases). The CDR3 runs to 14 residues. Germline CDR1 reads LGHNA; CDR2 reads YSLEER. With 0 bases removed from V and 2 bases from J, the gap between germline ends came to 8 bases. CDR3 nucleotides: TGCGCCAGCAGCCAAGATGTCAGGGCCTACGAGCAGTACTTC. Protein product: CASSQDVRAYEQYF.

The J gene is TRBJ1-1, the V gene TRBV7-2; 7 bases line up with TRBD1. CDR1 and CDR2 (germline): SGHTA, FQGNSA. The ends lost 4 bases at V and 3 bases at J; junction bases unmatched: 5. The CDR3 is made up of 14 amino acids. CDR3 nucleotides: TGTGCCAGCAGCTGGCAGGGGGAGTACACTGAAGCTTTCTTT. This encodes CASSWQGEYTEAFF. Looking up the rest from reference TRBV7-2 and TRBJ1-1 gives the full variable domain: GAGVSQSPSNKVTEKGKDVELRCDPISGHTALYWYRQSLGQGLEFLIYFQGNSAPDKSGLPSDRFSAERTGGSVSTLTIQRTQQEDSAVYLCASSWQGEYTEAFFGQGTRLTVV.

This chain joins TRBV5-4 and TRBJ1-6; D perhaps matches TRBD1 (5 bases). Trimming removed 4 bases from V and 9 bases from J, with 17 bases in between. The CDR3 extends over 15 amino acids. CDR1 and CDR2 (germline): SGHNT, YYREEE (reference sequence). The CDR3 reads CASSLDPGDRSPLHF. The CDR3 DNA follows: TGTGCCAGCAGCCTCGACCCGGGGGATCGTTCACCCCTCCACTTT.

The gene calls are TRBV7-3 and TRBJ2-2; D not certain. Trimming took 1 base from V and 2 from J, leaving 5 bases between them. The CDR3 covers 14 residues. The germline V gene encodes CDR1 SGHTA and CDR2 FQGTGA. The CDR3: CASSLSPNTGELFF. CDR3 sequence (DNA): TGTGCCAGCAGCTTAAGTCCAAACACCGGGGAGCTGTTTTTT.

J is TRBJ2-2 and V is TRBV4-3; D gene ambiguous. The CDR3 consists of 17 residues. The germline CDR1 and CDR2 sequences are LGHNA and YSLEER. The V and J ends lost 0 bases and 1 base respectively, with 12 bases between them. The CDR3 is CASSQEVWPLNTGELFF. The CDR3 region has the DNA TGCGCCAGCAGCCAAGAAGTTTGGCCGTTGAACACCGGGGAGCTGTTTTTT.

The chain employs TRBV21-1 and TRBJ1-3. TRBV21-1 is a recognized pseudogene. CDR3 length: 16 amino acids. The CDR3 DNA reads TGTGCCAGCAGCCCCCGAGGCTTTTACTTTAGAAACACCATATATTTT. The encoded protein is CASSPRGFYFRNTIYF.

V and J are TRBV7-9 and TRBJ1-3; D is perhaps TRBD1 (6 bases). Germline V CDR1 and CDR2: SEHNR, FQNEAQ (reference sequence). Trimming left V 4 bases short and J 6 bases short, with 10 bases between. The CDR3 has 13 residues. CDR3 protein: CASSSDRLNTIYF. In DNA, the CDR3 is TGTGCCAGCAGCTCAGACAGGTTAAACACCATATATTTT.

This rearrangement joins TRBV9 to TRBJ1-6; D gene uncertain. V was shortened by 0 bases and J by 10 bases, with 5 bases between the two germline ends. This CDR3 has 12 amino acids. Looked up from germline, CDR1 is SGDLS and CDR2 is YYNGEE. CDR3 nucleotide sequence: TGTGCCAGCAGCGTAGCGGAGTCACCCCTCCACTTT. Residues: CASSVAESPLHF.

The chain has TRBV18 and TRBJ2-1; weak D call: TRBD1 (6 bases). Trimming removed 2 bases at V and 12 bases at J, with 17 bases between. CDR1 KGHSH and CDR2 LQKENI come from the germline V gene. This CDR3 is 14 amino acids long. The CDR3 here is CASSPYQGYIGQFF. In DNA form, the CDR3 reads TGTGCCAGCTCACCATACCAGGGGTACATAGGGCAGTTCTTC.

The CDR3 coding sequence is TGTGCCAGCAGGGGGACAGGTCGCGGCAATCAGCCCCAGCATTTT. Its protein product is CASRGTGRGNQPQHF. The rearrangement links TRBV28 to TRBJ1-5, with 8 bases aligning to TRBD1. Germline V gives CDR1 MDHEN, CDR2 SYDVKM. The length of the CDR3 is 15 residues. The trim removed 6 bases at V and 2 bases at J, leaving 6 bases unmatched.

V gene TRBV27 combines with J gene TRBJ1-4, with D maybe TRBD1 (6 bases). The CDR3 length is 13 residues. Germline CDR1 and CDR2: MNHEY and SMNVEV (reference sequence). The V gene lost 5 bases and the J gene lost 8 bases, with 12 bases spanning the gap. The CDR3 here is CASSTPQGEKLFF. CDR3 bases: TGTGCCAGCAGTACCCCACAGGGAGAAAAACTGTTTTTT.

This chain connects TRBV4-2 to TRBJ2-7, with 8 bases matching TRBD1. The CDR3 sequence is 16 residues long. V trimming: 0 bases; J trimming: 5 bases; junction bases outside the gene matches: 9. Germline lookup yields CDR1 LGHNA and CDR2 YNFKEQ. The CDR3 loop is CASSQDLTGVRNEQYF. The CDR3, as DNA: TGTGCCAGCAGCCAAGATCTGACAGGGGTAAGGAACGAGCAGTACTTC.

CDR3 residues: CASSKNPGGSSYNEQFF. In DNA form, the CDR3 reads TGTGCCAGCAGCAAGAACCCGGGTGGGAGCTCCTACAATGAGCAGTTCTTC. The chain has TRBV4-2 and TRBJ2-1, with D possibly matching TRBD2 (5 bases). Looked up from germline, CDR1 is LGHNA and CDR2 is YNFKEQ. With 5 bases removed from V and 0 bases from J, the gap between germline ends came to 17 bases. CDR3 size: 17 residues.

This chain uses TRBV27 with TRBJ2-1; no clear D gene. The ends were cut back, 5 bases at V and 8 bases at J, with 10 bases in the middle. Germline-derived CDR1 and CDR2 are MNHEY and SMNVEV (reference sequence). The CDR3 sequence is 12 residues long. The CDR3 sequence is CASSPMADEQFF. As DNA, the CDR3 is TGTGCCAGCAGTCCTATGGCGGATGAGCAGTTCTTC.